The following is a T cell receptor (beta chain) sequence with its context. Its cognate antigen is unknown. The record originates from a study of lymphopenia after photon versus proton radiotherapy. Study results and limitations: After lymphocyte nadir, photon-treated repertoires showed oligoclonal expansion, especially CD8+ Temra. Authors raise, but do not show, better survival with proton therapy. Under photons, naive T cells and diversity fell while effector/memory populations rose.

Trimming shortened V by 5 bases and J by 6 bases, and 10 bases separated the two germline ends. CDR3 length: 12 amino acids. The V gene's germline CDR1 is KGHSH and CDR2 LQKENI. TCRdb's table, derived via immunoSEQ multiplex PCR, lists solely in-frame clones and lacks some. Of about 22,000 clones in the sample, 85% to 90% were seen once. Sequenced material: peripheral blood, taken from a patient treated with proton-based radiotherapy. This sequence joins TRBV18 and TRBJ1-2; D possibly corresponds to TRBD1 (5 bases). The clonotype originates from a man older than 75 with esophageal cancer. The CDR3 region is CASSTRGDGYTF. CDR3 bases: TGTGCCAGCTCAACTCGAGGGGATGGCTACACCTTC.